The next 21 T cell receptor beta chains were all read from a single sample in a study of spatial heterogeneity in lung cancer. Time point denoted: blood at routine non-recurrence follow-up after resection. Material for sequencing was whole RNA from tumor, nontumor lung or frozen PBMC, left unsorted. TCRdb redid the calling of the 5' RACE reads with MiXCR, one entry per CDR3 protein. The data show around 120,000 distinct CDR3 sequences, 9.5% to 15% seen once. Sequenced material: PBMCs, taken at follow-up. The source is a male donor with early-stage non-small cell lung cancer.

The chain combines TRBV12-3 or TRBV12-4 with TRBJ2-1; 8 nucleotides align to TRBD2. V lost 5 bases to trimming and J lost 0 bases; unmatched junction nucleotides: 12. This CDR3 spans 18 amino acids. CDR3 in amino acids: CASSPWTSLSSSYNEQFF. CDR3 bases: TGTGCCAGCAGTCCGTGGACTAGCCTCTCCAGCTCCTACAATGAGCAGTTCTTC.

This clonotype has more than one count but fewer than ten. This chain joins TRBV5-1 and TRBJ1-2, with 7 bases matching TRBD1. Germline-derived CDR1 and CDR2 are SGHRS and YFSETQ. V trimming: 2 bases; J trimming: 3 bases; junction bases outside the gene matches: 7. The CDR3 totals 15 residues. The CDR3 DNA sequence: TGCGCCAGCAGCTTCGAAGGACAGGTCCACTATGGCTACACCTTC. Translation: CASSFEGQVHYGYTF.

This clonotype was counted many times. V and J are TRBV5-1 and TRBJ2-3; no clear D. Germline values: CDR1 SGHRS, CDR2 YFSETQ. The CDR3 contains 13 residues. Trimming pared 5 bases from V and 5 bases from J, leaving 12 bases between. The chain's CDR3 is CASSSGAVDTQYF. The CDR3 DNA reads as TGCGCCAGCAGTTCCGGAGCAGTAGATACGCAGTATTTT.

The rearrangement links TRBV20-1 to TRBJ2-7, with D maybe TRBD2 (6 bases). Germline V gene lookup returns CDR1 DFQATT and CDR2 SNEGSKA (reference sequence). The CDR3 runs 14 residues. The ends were cut back, 3 bases at V and 0 bases at J, with 12 bases in the middle. The CDR3 loop reads CSARGGASSYEQYF. CDR3 DNA sequence: TGCAGTGCTAGGGGCGGGGCTAGCTCCTACGAGCAGTACTTC.

The V call is TRBV23-1, the J call TRBJ2-1; D unclear. TRBV23-1 is known as an ORF, though its function is uncertain. The CDR3 runs to 16 residues. V lost 0 bases and J 0 bases, leaving 9 bases between the germline ends. CDR3 sequence reads: CASSQSEGSSYNEQFF. The CDR3 coding sequence is TGCGCCAGCAGTCAATCAGAAGGAAGCTCCTACAATGAGCAGTTCTTC.

The table lists this clonotype with a few counts. The V call is TRBV3-1, the J call TRBJ1-3; 8 bases map to TRBD1. The ends lost 0 bases at V and 0 bases at J; junction bases unmatched: 4. This CDR3 region has 17 residues. Looked up from germline, CDR1 is LGHDT and CDR2 is YNNKEL (reference sequence). This chain's CDR3 is CASSQDTGGSSGNTIYF. The CDR3 DNA follows: TGTGCCAGCAGCCAAGATACAGGGGGTAGCTCTGGAAACACCATATATTTT.

This clonotype was counted only a few times. The chain combines TRBV12-2 with TRBJ1-2. TRBV12-2 is given as a pseudogene. The CDR3 covers 15 residues. Here the CDR3 reads CASRLNRQDHYGYTF. The CDR3 coding sequence is TGTGCAAGTCGCTTAAATCGGCAGGATCACTATGGCTACACCTTC.

The rearrangement uses TRBV20-1 and TRBJ2-2, with 8 bases matching TRBD2. The CDR3 spans 15 residues. J gave up 1 base and V 6 bases, and 7 bases lay outside the gene matches. Germline CDR1 is DFQATT and CDR2 is SNEGSKA (reference sequence). The CDR3 DNA reads as TGCAGTGCCCCGAACGCGGGGGGGAACACCGGGGAGCTGTTTTTT. Protein product: CSAPNAGGNTGELFF.

Written as DNA, the CDR3 is TGTGCCAGCAGCATTTCCAGGGGGGCTACCTACGAGCAGTACTTC. Protein product: CASSISRGATYEQYF. This chain links TRBV11-2 with TRBJ2-7; D may be TRBD1 (7 bases). Germline CDR1 and CDR2: SGHAT and FQNNGV. The CDR3 is 15 residues long. Trimming removed 5 bases at V and 2 bases at J, with 16 bases between.

The genes are TRBV28 and TRBJ2-6; D might be TRBD1 (5 bases). V was pared by 1 base and J by 0 bases, with 10 bases between. The CDR3 extends over 17 amino acids. Germline V lookup: CDR1 MDHEN, CDR2 SYDVKM. CDR3 protein: CASSLFSGYSGANVLTF. As DNA, the CDR3 is TGTGCCAGCAGTTTATTCTCAGGGTACTCTGGGGCCAACGTCCTGACTTTC.

A few counts support this clonotype. V is TRBV3-1 and J is TRBJ1-1, with 7 nucleotides matching TRBD1. Germline values: CDR1 LGHDT, CDR2 YNNKEL (reference sequence). Losses at the gene ends were 4 bases for V and 9 bases for J; bases not matched to a gene: 2. This CDR3 contains 11 residues. CDR3 in amino acids: CASSPGQQAFF. The CDR3 DNA sequence: TGTGCCAGCAGCCCGGGACAGCAAGCTTTCTTT. Full variable domain (remainder filled in from reference TRBV3-1 and TRBJ1-1): DTAVSQTPKYLVTQMGNDKSIKCEQNLGHDTMYWYKQDSKKFLKIMFSYNNKELIINETVPNRFSPKSPDKAHLNLHINSLELGDSAVYFCASSPGQQAFFGQGTRLTVV.

This clonotype has only a few counts. This chain joins TRBV5-5 and TRBJ1-5; D perhaps matches TRBD1 (5 bases). The ends were cut back, 4 bases at V and 1 base at J, with 12 bases in the middle. Germline V gives CDR1 SGHKS, CDR2 YYEKEE (reference sequence). The CDR3 spans 15 residues. The CDR3 nucleotides are TGTGCCAGCAGCCTGACAGTTCTCAGCAATCAGCCCCAGCATTTT. This gives the protein CASSLTVLSNQPQHF.

The chain links TRBV20-1 to TRBJ2-7; D remains unclear. This CDR3 spans 14 amino acids. The V and J ends lost 4 bases and 2 bases respectively, with 15 bases between them. The germline V gene encodes CDR1 DFQATT and CDR2 SNEGSKA (reference sequence). The CDR3 region has the DNA TGCAGTGCTACCGGTTTAATCCTTACCTACGAGCAGTACTTC. It encodes CSATGLILTYEQYF.

This chain uses TRBV5-1 with TRBJ1-4; D uncertain. V lost 4 bases, J lost 8 bases, and 21 bases lay in between. This CDR3 spans 16 amino acids. CDR1 and CDR2 (germline): SGHRS, YFSETQ. The CDR3 region is CASSLAPSGSGEKLFF. The CDR3, as DNA: TGCGCCAGCAGCCTTGCGCCGAGTGGGAGTGGGGAAAAACTGTTTTTT.

This clonotype appeared many times. The V call is TRBV5-6, the J call TRBJ1-1, with TRBD1 as a possible D gene (5 bases). Germline assignment: CDR1 SGHDT and CDR2 YYEEEE. V was pared by 0 bases and J by 4 bases, with 7 bases between. This CDR3 has 13 residues. As DNA, the CDR3 is TGTGCCAGCAGCTTGGGTAGGGGCACTGAAGCTTTCTTT. Its translation: CASSLGRGTEAFF.

The chain couples TRBV5-1 to TRBJ2-1; TRBD1 matches at 9 bases. Germline CDR1 and CDR2: SGHRS and YFSETQ. With 4 bases clipped from V and 9 bases from J, the junction kept 11 bases outside the gene matches. The CDR3 sequence is 15 residues long. In DNA form, the CDR3 reads TGCGCCAGCAGCCTCTCCGGGACAGGGATTGGTGAGCAGTTCTTC. It specifies CASSLSGTGIGEQFF.

In its sample, this clonotype was seen a few times. The chain carries TRBV3-1 and TRBJ1-3; D unresolved. The CDR3 has 14 amino acids. Germline V gene sequence: CDR1 LGHDT, CDR2 YNNKEL (reference sequence). Trimming took 0 bases from V and 3 from J, leaving 6 bases between them. For the CDR3, the DNA is TGTGCCAGCAGCCAAGATGGGATTGGAAACACCATATATTTT. Translation gives CASSQDGIGNTIYF.

The chain recombines TRBV18 with TRBJ1-2; TRBD1 aligns across 7 bases. CDR1 is KGHSH, CDR2 LQKENI, per germline. CDR3 length: 13 amino acids. The V segment lost 4 bases and the J segment 4 bases; nucleotides outside the gene matches: 3. The CDR3 is CASSQGAGYGYTF. CDR3 DNA sequence: TGTGCCAGCTCACAGGGGGCCGGCTATGGCTACACCTTC.

This chain uses TRBV9 with TRBJ2-1; no clear D gene. Looked up from germline, CDR1 is SGDLS and CDR2 is YYNGEE. The CDR3 runs to 15 residues. Trimming took 0 bases from V and 4 from J, leaving 11 bases between them. In nucleotides, the CDR3 is TGTGCCAGCAGCGTAGGGGGTCAGAAGTACAATGAGCAGTTCTTC. Translated: CASSVGGQKYNEQFF.

This clonotype was seen more than once but under ten times. The chain links TRBV19 to TRBJ2-7; a possible D gene is TRBD1 (6 bases). V was pared by 9 bases and J by 2 bases, with 14 bases between. The CDR3 is made up of 13 amino acids. Germline V CDR1 and CDR2: LNHDA, SQIVND (reference sequence). CDR3 sequence: CASASGQTYEQYF. CDR3 in DNA: TGTGCCAGCGCAAGTGGACAGACCTACGAGCAGTACTTC.

The chain joins TRBV6-5 to TRBJ2-4, with D tentatively TRBD1 (5 bases). The V end was cut by 6 bases, the J end by 0 bases, with 6 bases between. Germline loops: CDR1 MNHEY, CDR2 SVGAGI. The length of the CDR3 is 13 residues. The CDR3 sequence is CASRTVAKNIQYF. CDR3 in DNA: TGTGCCAGCAGGACAGTAGCCAAAAACATTCAGTACTTC.